This passage covers 5 T cell receptor beta chains from one sample sequenced in a study of cytomegalovirus exposure and HLA in healthy donors. PCR employed 60 Vbeta and 13 Jbeta primers. Profiling relied on immunoSEQ multiplex PCR, and the TCRdb table lists in-frame clones only, not all of them. The table records around 100,000 clones, around 73% of them present only once. Sequenced material: PBMCs. The receptors derive from a woman in her 30s in good health and CMV-seropositive.

The chain uses TRBV7-3 and TRBJ1-1, with TRBD1 matching 8 bases. Trimming took 5 bases from V and 1 from J; bases not matched to a gene: 3. Germline V gene data show CDR1 as SGHTA and CDR2 as FQGTGA. The CDR3 contains 14 residues. CDR3 in DNA: TGTGCCAGCAGCGGGACAGGTTCGAACACTGAAGCTTTCTTT. Amino acids: CASSGTGSNTEAFF.

V gene TRBV9 combines with J gene TRBJ2-7; 11 positions match TRBD2. CDR3 length equals 15 residues. Germline loops: CDR1 SGDLS, CDR2 YYNGEE. Trimming cost V 4 bases and J 4 bases; bases outside gene matches: 7. The CDR3 DNA is TGTGCCAGCAGCCTCGGGACTAGCGGTTTTTACGAGCAGTACTTC. Translated: CASSLGTSGFYEQYF.

The chain carries TRBV4-1 and TRBJ1-2; TRBD1 aligns across 8 bases. The CDR3 covers 16 residues. Trimming cost V 1 base and J 2 bases; bases outside gene matches: 6. The V gene's germline CDR1 is MGHRA and CDR2 YSYEKL. CDR3 nucleotide sequence: TGCGCCAGCAGCCAAGTTTGGACAGGGAGCAACTATGGCTACACCTTC. It specifies CASSQVWTGSNYGYTF.

This clone has just a few counts. The chain joins TRBV25-1 to TRBJ2-1; 8 bases line up with TRBD2. CDR3 size: 14 residues. Trimming cost V 5 bases and J 7 bases; bases outside gene matches: 7. Germline values: CDR1 MGHDK, CDR2 SYGVNS. The CDR3 region has the DNA TGTGCCAGCAGTTTAGCGGGATTTTTTAATGAGCAGTTCTTC. Translation: CASSLAGFFNEQFF.

V is TRBV4-1 and J is TRBJ2-7; TRBD1 matches 8 bases. The CDR3 spans 18 residues. Trimming at V came to 2 bases and at J to 3 bases, leaving 15 bases not matched to a gene. CDR1 is MGHRA, CDR2 YSYEKL, per germline. DNA of the CDR3: TGCGCCAGCAGCCAATTGGTGTCACAGGGGGGCTTTAACTACGAGCAGTACTTC. Protein sequence: CASSQLVSQGGFNYEQYF.